These 4 T cell receptor beta chains originate from one sample sequenced in a study of cytotoxic CD8 clonotypes in ibrutinib-treated CLL. TCRdb's table, derived via immunoSEQ multiplex PCR, lists solely in-frame clones and lacks some. The sample holds approximately 100,000 clones; 55% to 75% are singletons and the top ten take about 40%. This material consisted of PBMCs, taken after 24 months of ibrutinib treatment. These TCRs come from a human donor with chronic lymphocytic leukemia.

The chain uses TRBV2 and TRBJ1-1; 7 bases map to TRBD1. CDR1 is SNHLY, CDR2 FYNNEI, per germline. This CDR3 contains 15 residues. Trimming at V came to 6 bases and at J to 1 base, leaving 8 bases not matched to a gene. The CDR3 DNA is TGTGCCAGCAGGACTACAGGGGCCGGGAACACTGAAGCTTTCTTT. It codes for CASRTTGAGNTEAFF.

The chain couples TRBV29-1 to TRBJ1-3, with D possibly being TRBD1 (6 bases). CDR1 and CDR2 (germline): SQVTM, ANQGSEA. V shed 7 bases and J shed 6 bases, with 13 bases lying between them. The CDR3 has 12 residues. Written as DNA, the CDR3 is TGCAGCGGGGGTCCAGGGGAAAACACCATATATTTT. Its protein is CSGGPGENTIYF.

The rearrangement links TRBV30 to TRBJ1-2; unclear D gene. This CDR3 has 13 residues. The germline CDR1 and CDR2 sequences are GTSNPN and SVGIG (reference sequence). V lost 8 bases and J 4 bases, leaving 17 bases between the germline ends. CDR3 in amino acids: CALLGFLGYGYTF. The CDR3, as DNA: TGTGCCCTACTAGGGTTCCTAGGCTATGGCTACACCTTC.

This clone has more than one count but fewer than ten. The V and J genes are TRBV21-1 and TRBJ1-1. TRBV21-1 is a pseudogene segment. The CDR3 extends over 16 amino acids. The CDR3 is CASSKAGGSDNTEAFF. CDR3 bases: TGTGCCAGCAGCAAAGCGGGGGGGTCGGACAACACTGAAGCTTTCTTT.